This paragraph reports one T cell receptor beta chain. Its cognate antigen is unknown. The data were taken from a study of T cell repertoires in cytomegalovirus infection. Study-level background: CMV infection and matching HLA type were both indicated by public TCR beta signatures.

TCRdb fed the reads into MiXCR, producing one record per CDR3 protein. The table shows over 40,000 distinct CDR3 sequences, with about 19% occurring only once. Points from the study as a whole: Of the TCR beta families, the public ones yielded a cumulative frequency that identified carriers of CMV plus the relevant HLA. Within the response measured ex vivo, HLA-C-restricted CMV-specific TCR beta clonotypes were dominant.

There are 16 residues in the CDR3. V dropped 5 bases and J dropped 4 bases, with 18 bases sitting between them. CDR1 and CDR2 from the germline V gene are SEHNR and FQNEAQ (reference sequence). The chain joins TRBV7-9 to TRBJ1-3; D unresolved. The clonotype comes from a human donor in good health (CMV status not recorded). Some clones in this sample may be carry-over from other donors' samples. The source was CD8+ T cells from cultured PBMCs, collected from culture after CMV antigen stimulation. The CDR3 here is CASSARRNDVGNTIYF. In DNA, the CDR3 is TGTGCCAGCAGCGCGAGACGGAATGACGTCGGAAACACCATATATTTT.